This TCR beta chain is from a study of T cell responses to AZD1222 COVID-19 vaccine. Points from the study as a whole: Females outnumbered males among donors, who were mostly white British; clonal diversity was possibly underestimated. Only a handful of AZD1222 recipients tested seropositive at baseline. Two AZD1222 administrations were followed by greater Spike-specific TCR breadth and depth.

The CDR3 length is 12 residues. V dropped 10 bases and J dropped 6 bases, with 13 bases sitting between them. This clone has just a few counts. The antigen is unknown. Sequenced by immunoSEQ multiplex PCR; TCRdb stores in-frame clones only, minus some. Among about 170,000 clones listed, 70% to 90% were seen once. Whether given at about 4 or about 12 weeks, second doses were pooled. This sequence joins TRBV12-3 or TRBV12-4 and TRBJ2-1; D gene ambiguous. Sequencing was performed on peripheral blood, taken 28 days after the second AZD1222 dose. This receptor was obtained from an adult who received the AZD1222 COVID-19 vaccine. The CDR3 DNA follows: TGTGCCATCACGACGGACCCCAATGAGCAGTTCTTC. This encodes CAITTDPNEQFF.